The clone carrying this T cell receptor (beta chain) was seen ten or more times. TCRdb analysed the PCR reads with MiXCR anew, one entry per CDR3 protein. The repertoire has about 86,000 distinct CDR3 sequences, around a quarter of them found once; the top ten carry 0.7% to 0.8%. This entry comes from a study of molecular identifiers for immune sequencing clone quantification. Using a CD8+CD4-CCR7+CD45RA+ phenotype, naive CD8 T cells were sorted. The length of the CDR3 is 15 residues. V dropped 5 bases and J dropped 0; count of bases not matched to a gene: 5. Looked up from germline, CDR1 is MDHEN and CDR2 is SYDVKM.

This TCR derives from a human donor in good health. Some libraries in this study had Jurkat cell RNA spiked in. Sequencing was performed on naive CD8+ T cells from blood, with Jurkat cell RNA spiked in. Specified subset: FACS-sorted CD8+CD4-CCR7+CD45RA+ naive T cells. The rearrangement joins TRBV28 to TRBJ2-7; TRBD1 agrees at 9 bases. CDR3 sequence (DNA): TGTGCCAGCAGTGGGACAGGGAATCCCTCCTACGAGCAGTACTTC. It translates to CASSGTGNPSYEQYF. The full variable domain, in which reference TRBV28 and TRBJ2-7 provide the parts outside the CDR3, is DVKVTQSSRYLVKRTGEKVFLECVQDMDHENMFWYRQDPGLGLRLIYFSYDVKMKEKGDIPEGYSVSREKKERFSLILESASTNQTSMYLCASSGTGNPSYEQYFGPGTRLTVT.